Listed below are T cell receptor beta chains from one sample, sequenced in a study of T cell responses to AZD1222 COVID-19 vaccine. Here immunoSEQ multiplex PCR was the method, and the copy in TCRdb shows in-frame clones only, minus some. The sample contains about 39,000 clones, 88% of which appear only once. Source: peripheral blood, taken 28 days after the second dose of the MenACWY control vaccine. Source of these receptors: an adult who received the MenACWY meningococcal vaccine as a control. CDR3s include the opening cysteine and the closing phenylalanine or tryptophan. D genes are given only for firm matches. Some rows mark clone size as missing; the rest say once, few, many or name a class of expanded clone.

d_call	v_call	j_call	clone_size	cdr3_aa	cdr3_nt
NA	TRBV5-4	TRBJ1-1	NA	CASSLAGVGSTEAFF	TGTGCCAGCAGCTTGGCCGGGGTGGGGTCCACTGAAGCTTTCTTT
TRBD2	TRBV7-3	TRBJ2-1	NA	CASSSSGLDRNEQFF	TGTGCCAGCAGCTCCTCGGGACTAGACAGAAATGAGCAGTTCTTC
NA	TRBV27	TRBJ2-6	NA	CASRDSRSGANVLTF	TGTGCCAGCAGAGATTCACGCTCTGGGGCCAACGTCCTGACTTTC
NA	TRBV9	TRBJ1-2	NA	CASSSPRGANYGYTF	TGTGCCAGCAGCTCCCCACGAGGTGCCAACTATGGCTACACCTTC
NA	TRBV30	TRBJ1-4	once	CAWSKGTGGREKLFF	TGTGCCTGGAGTAAGGGAACGGGGGGGCGTGAAAAACTGTTTTTT
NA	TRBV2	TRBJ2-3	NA	CASSRKDTQYF	TGTGCCAGCAGTCGGAAAGATACGCAGTATTTT
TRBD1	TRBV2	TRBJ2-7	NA	CASSDVDRDHEQYF	TGTGCCAGCAGTGATGTGGACAGGGACCACGAGCAGTACTTC
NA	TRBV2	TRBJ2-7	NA	CASRAGAASYEQYF	TGTGCCAGCAGGGCCGGGGCTGCTTCCTACGAGCAGTACTTC
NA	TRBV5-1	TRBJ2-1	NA	CASNPGGSTYNEQFF	TGCGCCAGCAACCCCGGCGGCAGCACCTACAATGAGCAGTTCTTC
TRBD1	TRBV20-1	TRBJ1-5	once	CSASVRQGPQPQHF	TGCAGTGCTAGTGTAAGACAGGGGCCTCAGCCCCAGCATTTT
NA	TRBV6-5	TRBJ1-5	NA	CATEPGVNNQPQHF	TGTGCCACCGAACCCGGGGTGAACAATCAGCCCCAGCATTTT
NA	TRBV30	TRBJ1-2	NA	CAWSPLQGYTF	TGTGCCTGGAGCCCCTTACAGGGCTACACCTTC
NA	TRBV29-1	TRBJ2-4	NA	CSATKHIWGENIQYF	TGCAGCGCCACAAAACACATCTGGGGCGAAAACATTCAGTACTTC
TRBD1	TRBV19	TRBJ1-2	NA	CASTPAGTGGYYGYTF	TGTGCCAGTACCCCAGCCGGGACAGGGGGCTACTATGGCTACACCTTC
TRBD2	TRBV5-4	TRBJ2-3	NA	CASSMTSGRGDTQYF	TGTGCCAGCAGCATGACTAGCGGGAGAGGGGATACGCAGTATTTT
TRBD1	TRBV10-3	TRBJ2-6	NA	CAIRGQGASTASGANVLTF	TGTGCCATCAGGGGACAGGGGGCTTCTACCGCCTCTGGGGCCAACGTCCTGACTTTC
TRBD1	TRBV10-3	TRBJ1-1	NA	CANAGTANTEAFF	TGTGCCAACGCCGGGACAGCGAACACTGAAGCTTTCTTT
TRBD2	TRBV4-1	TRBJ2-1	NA	CASSQVLAGVTYNEQFF	TGCGCCAGCAGCCAAGTGTTAGCGGGAGTCACCTACAATGAGCAGTTCTTC
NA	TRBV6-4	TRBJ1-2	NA	CASSDVASPLPADYGYTF	TGTGCCAGCAGTGACGTCGCCTCCCCCTTACCGGCTGACTATGGCTACACCTTC
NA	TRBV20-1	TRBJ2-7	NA	CSATQDEQYF	TGCAGTGCTACCCAGGACGAGCAGTACTTC
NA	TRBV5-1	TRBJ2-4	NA	CASSSLEVAKNIQYF	TGCGCCAGCAGCTCGCTGGAGGTAGCCAAAAACATTCAGTACTTC
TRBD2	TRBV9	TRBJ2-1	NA	CASSVGFSGMNEQFF	TGTGCCAGCAGCGTAGGCTTTAGCGGGATGAATGAGCAGTTCTTC
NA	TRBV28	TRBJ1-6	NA	CASSSTPIYSPLHF	TGTGCCAGCAGTTCAACCCCTATTTATTCACCCCTCCACTTT
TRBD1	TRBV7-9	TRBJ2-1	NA	CASSFPPDREFVNEQFF	TGTGCCAGCAGCTTTCCACCGGACAGGGAATTTGTGAATGAGCAGTTCTTC
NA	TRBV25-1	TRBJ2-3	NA	CATLADTQYF	TGTGCCACCCTGGCTGATACGCAGTATTTT
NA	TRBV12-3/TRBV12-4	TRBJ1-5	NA	CASSPDFGPQHF	TGTGCCAGCAGCCCCGATTTCGGGCCCCAGCATTTT
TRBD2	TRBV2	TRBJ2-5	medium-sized	CASSHTEALAGRQETQYF	TGTGCCAGCAGTCACACCGAGGCTCTAGCGGGCCGCCAAGAGACCCAGTACTTC
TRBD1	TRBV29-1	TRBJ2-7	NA	CSGRTGTGGSYEQYF	TGCAGCGGCCGAACCGGGACAGGGGGCTCCTACGAGCAGTACTTC
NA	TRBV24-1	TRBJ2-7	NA	CATSDRYEQYF	TGTGCCACCAGTGACCGCTACGAGCAGTACTTC
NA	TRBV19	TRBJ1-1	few	CASSLPARNTEAFF	TGTGCCAGTAGTCTTCCAGCAAGGAACACTGAAGCTTTCTTT
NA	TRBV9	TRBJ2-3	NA	CASRPDTQYF	TGTGCCTCCAGGCCAGATACGCAGTATTTT
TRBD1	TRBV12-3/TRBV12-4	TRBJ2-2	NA	CASSPGQAGELFF	TGTGCCAGCAGTCCGGGACAGGCCGGGGAGCTGTTTTTT
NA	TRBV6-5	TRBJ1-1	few	CASSYSWGRNTEAFF	TGTGCCAGCAGTTACTCGTGGGGGCGGAACACTGAAGCTTTCTTT
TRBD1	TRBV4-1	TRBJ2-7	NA	CASSQDGDRGYEQYF	TGCGCCAGCAGCCAAGATGGGGACAGGGGCTACGAGCAGTACTTC
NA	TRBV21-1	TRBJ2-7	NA	CASFRAIHEQYF	TGTGCCAGTTTCAGGGCGATCCACGAGCAGTACTTC
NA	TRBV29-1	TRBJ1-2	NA	CSVDMGYTF	TGCAGCGTTGATATGGGCTACACCTTC
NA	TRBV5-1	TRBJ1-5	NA	CASSPYFGSNQPQHF	TGCGCCAGCAGCCCTTACTTTGGGAGCAATCAGCCCCAGCATTTT
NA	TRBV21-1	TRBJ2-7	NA	CASPKGGGLLSYEQYF	TGTGCCAGCCCCAAGGGTGGCGGGCTCCTCTCCTACGAGCAGTACTTC
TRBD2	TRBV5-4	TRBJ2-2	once	CASSVLGLASTGELFF	TGTGCCAGCAGCGTATTGGGACTAGCTAGCACCGGGGAGCTGTTTTTT
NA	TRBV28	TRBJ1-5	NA	CASLDDIGVGNSNQPQHF	TGTGCCAGCCTCGACGATATTGGGGTGGGGAATAGCAATCAGCCCCAGCATTTT
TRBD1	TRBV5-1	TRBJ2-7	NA	CASSLWTGGSYEQYF	TGCGCCAGCAGCCTCTGGACAGGGGGCTCCTACGAGCAGTACTTC
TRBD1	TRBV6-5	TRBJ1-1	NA	CASKWDRALNTEAFF	TGTGCCAGCAAATGGGACAGGGCGTTGAACACTGAAGCTTTCTTT
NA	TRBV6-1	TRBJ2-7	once	CASSELTGTAATYEQYF	TGTGCCAGCAGTGAACTAACAGGGACCGCGGCCACCTACGAGCAGTACTTC
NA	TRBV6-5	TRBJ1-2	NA	CASSYGLWQGHGYTF	TGTGCCAGCAGTTACGGGTTGTGGCAGGGACATGGCTACACCTTC
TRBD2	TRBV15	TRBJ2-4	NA	CATSSDTGRSDF	TGTGCCACCAGCAGTGATACCGGGAGGTCAGACTTC
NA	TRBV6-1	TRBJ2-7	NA	CASSGSGPILGNDEQYF	TGTGCCAGCAGTGGCTCCGGGCCAATATTGGGAAACGACGAGCAGTACTTC
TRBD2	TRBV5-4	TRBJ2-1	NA	CASSLALAASSYNEQFF	TGTGCCAGCAGCTTGGCGCTAGCGGCCAGCTCCTACAATGAGCAGTTCTTC
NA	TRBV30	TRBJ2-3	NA	CAWSVDHFTRDTQYF	TGTGCCTGGAGTGTGGACCATTTCACCCGGGATACGCAGTATTTT
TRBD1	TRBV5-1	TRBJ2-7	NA	CASSLGDSSSAEVYEQYF	TGCGCCAGCAGCTTGGGGGACAGTTCCTCCGCAGAAGTCTACGAGCAGTACTTC
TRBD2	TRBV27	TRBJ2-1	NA	CASSYPRGLAGVNEQFF	TGTGCCAGCAGTTATCCCCGTGGACTAGCGGGAGTTAATGAGCAGTTCTTC
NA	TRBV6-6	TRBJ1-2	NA	CASSSFRGYNYGYTF	TGTGCCAGCAGTAGTTTCAGGGGTTATAACTATGGCTACACCTTC
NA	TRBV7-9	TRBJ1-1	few	CASTSLGTFTEAFF	TGTGCCAGCACCTCTTTGGGGACTTTCACTGAAGCTTTCTTT
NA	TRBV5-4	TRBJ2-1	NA	CASSLARYNEQFF	TGTGCCAGCAGCTTGGCTCGGTACAATGAGCAGTTCTTC
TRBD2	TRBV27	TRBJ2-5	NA	CASRRSGRRETQYF	TGTGCCAGCAGGAGAAGCGGGAGAAGGGAGACCCAGTACTTC
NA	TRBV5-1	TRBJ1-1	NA	CASSLAGKQNTEAFF	TGCGCCAGCAGCTTGGCCGGGAAGCAGAACACTGAAGCTTTCTTT
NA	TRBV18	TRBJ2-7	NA	CASSRGGAVSHEQYF	TGTGCCAGCTCACGGGGGGGCGCCGTTTCCCACGAGCAGTACTTC
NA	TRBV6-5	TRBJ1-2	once	CASSYRPLDGYTF	TGTGCCAGCAGTTACAGGCCCCTCGATGGCTACACCTTC
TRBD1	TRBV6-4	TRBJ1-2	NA	CASSDSSEGAGGYTF	TGTGCCAGCAGTGACTCGAGTGAGGGGGCTGGGGGCTACACCTTC
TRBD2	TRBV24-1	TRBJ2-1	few	CATSDMTSGDYNEQFF	TGTGCCACCAGTGATATGACTAGCGGGGACTACAATGAGCAGTTCTTC
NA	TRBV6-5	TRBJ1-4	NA	CASSSDIGKLFF	TGTGCCAGCAGTTCCGACATTGGAAAACTGTTTTTT